This paragraph reports one TCR beta chain. Trimming took 6 bases from V and 2 from J; bases not matched to a gene: 12. Germline V gene data show CDR1 as SNHLY and CDR2 as FYNNEI. The length of the CDR3 is 16 residues. The CD8 memory sample joined CD45RO+ cells and CCR7-negative CD45RA+ cells. The data derive from a study of shared clonotypes between healthy human individuals. Method: immunoSEQ multiplex PCR; TCRdb's copy keeps in-frame clones and lacks some. The sample carries 650,000 to 700,000 clones, roughly 91% recorded once. The clonotype comes from a young man in good health. Some clones in this sample may be carry-over from other donors' samples. The sequenced sample was memory CD8+ T cells from PBMCs. The sample's subset: CD45RO+ cells pooled with CCR7-negative TemRA cells. The rearrangement uses TRBV2 and TRBJ1-1, with 7 bases identical to TRBD1. CDR3 DNA: TGTGCCAGCAGACCAGTGACAGGGTATACAAACACTGAAGCTTTCTTT. Translating gives CASRPVTGYTNTEAFF.